Listed here are 13 T cell receptor beta chains from one sample, sequenced in a study of T cells in localized non-small cell lung cancer. The table came from immunoSEQ multiplex PCR; TCRdb's copy has only in-frame clones and leaves some out. The sample records thousands of clones, roughly 60% being singletons. The sample was lymph node tissue, taken before any cancer treatment. These receptors were taken from a male donor aged 60 or over with stage I squamous cell lung carcinoma.

By share, this clone ranks as medium-sized. CDR3 loop: CASSLSGRASDTQYF. CDR3 DNA sequence: TGTGCCAGCAGCCTTAGCGGGAGGGCATCAGATACGCAGTATTTT. The chain has TRBV6-8 and TRBJ2-3, with 11 bases that match TRBD2. This CDR3 contains 15 residues. V dropped 6 bases and J dropped 4; count of bases not matched to a gene: 6. Looked up from germline, CDR1 is MNHGY and CDR2 is SAAAGT.

This clone was picked up a small number of times. The rearrangement uses TRBV5-1 and TRBJ2-1; 13 bases agree with TRBD2. Germline assignment: CDR1 SGHRS and CDR2 YFSETQ. The CDR3 is made up of 17 amino acids. Trimming removed 0 bases from V and 7 bases from J; junction bases left unmatched: 7. The CDR3: CASSLGTSGRAQNEQFF. The CDR3 bases are TGCGCCAGCAGCTTGGGAACTAGCGGGAGGGCTCAGAATGAGCAGTTCTTC.

The chain has TRBV28 and TRBJ1-1, with 8 bases identical to TRBD1. This CDR3 is built from 12 residues. Germline CDR1 is MDHEN and CDR2 is SYDVKM. V lost 6 bases, J lost 11 bases, and 8 bases stayed unmatched. DNA for the CDR3: TGTGCCAGCAGGACTTCAGGGGGCAGGGCTTTCTTT. Its protein is CASRTSGGRAFF.

This sequence joins TRBV28 and TRBJ2-4, with 7 bases lining up with TRBD2. Germline V CDR1 and CDR2: MDHEN, SYDVKM. Trimming removed 8 bases from V and 0 bases from J; junction bases left unmatched: 13. The CDR3 extends over 17 amino acids. The CDR3 DNA sequence: TGTGCCAGCCAACCCCATGGGGGAGGGAGAGCCAAAAACATTCAGTACTTC. It translates to CASQPHGGGRAKNIQYF.

The chain employs TRBV18 and TRBJ2-7; the D gene is possibly TRBD2 (5 bases). V was trimmed by 3 bases and J by 6 bases, leaving 18 bases between them. This CDR3 is 15 amino acids long. In germline, CDR1 is KGHSH, CDR2 LQKENI. CDR3 region: CASSPRAGRIGEQYF. In DNA, the CDR3 is TGTGCCAGCTCACCGAGGGCAGGTAGGATTGGCGAGCAGTACTTC.

The V call is TRBV27, the J call TRBJ2-1; TRBD2 is a possible D gene (5 bases). The germline V gene has CDR1 MNHEY and CDR2 SMNVEV (reference sequence). The CDR3 runs 15 residues. Deletions cut 2 bases from V and 0 bases from J, with 8 bases between. CDR3 sequence: CASSLRLSSYNEQFF. DNA for the CDR3: TGTGCCAGCAGTTTAAGACTAAGCTCCTACAATGAGCAGTTCTTC.

CDR3 in amino acids: CASSAGLAGAGNEQFF. CDR3 DNA sequence: TGTGCCAGCAGCGCGGGACTAGCGGGAGCGGGCAATGAGCAGTTCTTC. The V gene is TRBV11-3, the J gene TRBJ2-1; TRBD2 matches at 14 bases. J lost 6 bases, V lost 5 bases, and 6 bases had no gene match. Germline values: CDR1 SGHNT, CDR2 YENEEA. This CDR3 region has 16 residues.

The chain couples TRBV6-8 to TRBJ1-1, with 9 bases matching TRBD1. The CDR3 is made up of 13 amino acids. Per the germline V gene, CDR1 is MNHGY and CDR2 is SAAAGT. V trimming: 7 bases; J trimming: 4 bases; junction bases outside the gene matches: 4. The CDR3 nucleotides read TGTGCCAGCATTATGACAGGGGGCACTGAAGCTTTCTTT. Protein: CASIMTGGTEAFF.

This chain connects TRBV11-3 to TRBJ2-1; TRBD2 aligns across 7 bases. The J segment lost 2 bases and the V segment lost 1 base, leaving 5 bases of the junction unmatched. The CDR3 runs 16 residues. The germline gives CDR1 SGHNT, CDR2 YENEEA. For the CDR3, the DNA is TGTGCCAGCAGCTTAGGATCCAGCGGGGCCTACAATGAGCAGTTCTTC. Translating it yields CASSLGSSGAYNEQFF.

This chain joins TRBV12-5 and TRBJ2-1; 7 nucleotides align to TRBD2. V was pared by 5 bases and J by 6 bases, with 7 bases of the junction left unmatched. This CDR3 region has 14 residues. Germline assignment: CDR1 LGHNT and CDR2 FRNRAP. In DNA, the CDR3 is TGTGCTAGTGGTGGGGGGGGACTCGTCAATGAGCAGTTCTTC. Protein product: CASGGGGLVNEQFF. Full variable domain (missing parts from reference TRBV12-5 and TRBJ2-1): DARVTQTPRHKVTEMGQEVTMRCQPILGHNTVFWYRQTMMQGLELLAYFRNRAPLDDSGMPKDRFSAEMPDATLATLKIQPSEPRDSAVYFCASGGGGLVNEQFFGPGTRLTVL.

This clone was detected only a few times. The chain couples TRBV5-1 to TRBJ2-6, with D perhaps matching TRBD2 (6 bases). Per germline, CDR1 SGHRS and CDR2 YFSETQ. Trimming removed 6 bases from V and 2 bases from J, with 9 bases in between. The CDR3 has 14 residues. CDR3 nucleotide sequence: TGCGCCAGCAACCGGGAGACTGGGGCCAACGTCCTGACTTTC. It translates to CASNRETGANVLTF.

V and J are TRBV28 and TRBJ2-1; 8 nucleotides agree with TRBD1. CDR1 is MDHEN and CDR2 is SYDVKM in the germline V gene. There are 12 residues in the CDR3. J lost 12 bases, V lost 3 bases, and 4 bases had no gene match. The CDR3 DNA follows: TGTGCCAGCAGTTTCAGGGGGCTTAGGCAGTTCTTC. It specifies CASSFRGLRQFF.

The chain has TRBV6-8 and TRBJ2-7; D is unclear. Germline CDR1 and CDR2: MNHGY and SAAAGT. V was pared by 0 bases and J by 1 base, with 7 bases between. CDR3 size: 14 residues. The CDR3 nucleotides read TGTGCCAGCAGTTACTCAACGGATTCCTACGAGCAGTACTTC. The encoded protein is CASSYSTDSYEQYF.